These 12 T cell receptor beta chains came from one sample sequenced in a study of neurological immune-mediated disorders. Using its own MiXCR run on the 5' RACE reads, TCRdb lists one record per CDR3 protein. The table has roughly 60,000 distinct CDR3 sequences, around 4.8% seen once. Sequencing used PBMCs. The receptor set was obtained from a woman aged 45-65 years with multiple sclerosis.

This clonotype was recorded at least ten times. The CDR3, as DNA: TGTGCCATCAGTGAAACCGAAGAGACCCAGTACTTC. As protein: CAISETEETQYF. The V gene is TRBV10-3, the J gene TRBJ2-5; D gene ambiguous. CDR1 and CDR2 (germline): ENHRY, SYGVKD. With 3 bases removed from V and 3 bases from J, the gap between germline ends came to 5 bases. The CDR3 contains 12 residues.

This clonotype was seen more than once but under ten times. The gene calls are TRBV5-1 and TRBJ2-2; 9 bases agree with TRBD2. Germline assignment: CDR1 SGHRS and CDR2 YFSETQ. The V segment lost 4 bases and the J segment 0 bases; nucleotides outside the gene matches: 10. The CDR3 is 18 amino acids. CDR3 sequence (DNA): TGCGCCAGCAGCGCACCAGCGGGGGGCATCTCGAACACCGGGGAGCTGTTTTTT. Its protein product is CASSAPAGGISNTGELFF. Looking up the rest from reference TRBV5-1 and TRBJ2-2 gives the full variable domain: KAGVTQTPRYLIKTRGQQVTLSCSPISGHRSVSWYQQTPGQGLQFLFEYFSETQRNKGNFPGRFSGRQFSNSRSEMNVSTLELGDSALYLCASSAPAGGISNTGELFFGEGSRLTVL.

The sample holds many counts of this clonotype. The rearrangement joins TRBV9 to TRBJ1-2; D remains unclear. This CDR3 has 12 amino acids. V lost 4 bases and J lost 4, with 8 bases in between. Germline assignment: CDR1 SGDLS and CDR2 YYNGEE. CDR3 sequence reads: CASSFGPYGYTF. For the CDR3, the DNA is TGTGCCAGCAGCTTCGGGCCCTATGGCTACACCTTC.

On this clonotype: At one end, the junction sequence differs from germline, possibly due to a read error. The rearrangement joins TRBV11-2 to TRBJ2-4; D gene ambiguous. The germline V gene has CDR1 SGHAT and CDR2 FQNNGV. The CDR3 consists of 15 residues. CDR3 DNA: TGTGCCAGCAGCTTAAGGGAAATAGCCAAAAAAATTCAGTACTTC. Amino acid sequence: CASSLREIAKKIQYF.

This clonotype has ten or more counts. The chain links TRBV5-1 to TRBJ2-5, with TRBD1 as a possible D gene (5 bases). CDR1 and CDR2 from the germline V gene are SGHRS and YFSETQ. V gave up 1 base and J gave up 3 bases, with 7 bases separating them. The CDR3 is 13 amino acids. Here the CDR3 reads CASSLQGEETQYF. The CDR3 nucleotides are TGCGCCAGCAGCTTGCAGGGCGAAGAGACCCAGTACTTC.

About this clonotype itself: A clone one base away is much larger, so this may be a read error. This chain uses TRBV12-3 or TRBV12-4 with TRBJ1-1; D unclear. The CDR3 covers 13 residues. Between the trimmed V and J ends, which lost 7 bases and 7 bases, there was a span of 16 bases. In DNA form, the CDR3 reads TGTGCCAGCACCCCGGAAAGGGATGGTGAAGCTTTCTTT. This translates into CASTPERDGEAFF.

Points on this clonotype: One junction end does not reproduce the germline sequence, and a read error may be involved. The chain employs TRBV4-2 and TRBJ1-5, with D possibly TRBD1 on 6 matching bases. The CDR3 extends over 15 amino acids. The V gene's germline CDR1 is LGHNA and CDR2 YNFKEQ. The CDR3, as DNA: TGTGCCAGCAGCCAAGTATGGGACATGGATCAGCCCCAGAATTTT. This sequence encodes CASSQVWDMDQPQNF.

V and J are TRBV14 and TRBJ2-7; D gene ambiguous. This CDR3 is built from 14 residues. Germline V gene lookup returns CDR1 SGHDN and CDR2 FVKESK. V was pared by 0 bases and J by 2 bases, with 8 bases between. The CDR3 is CASSQETGTYEQYF. In DNA form, the CDR3 reads TGTGCCAGCAGCCAAGAGACCGGTACCTACGAGCAGTACTTC.

At least ten counts were recorded for this clonotype. The chain joins TRBV7-9 to TRBJ2-2; 8 bases match TRBD1. Germline V gene data show CDR1 as SEHNR and CDR2 as FQNEAQ (reference sequence). The CDR3 is 15 amino acids. Unmatched junction bases numbered 7, after V lost 5 bases and J lost 5 bases. The chain's CDR3 is CASSVGQVRTGELFF. The CDR3 nucleotides read TGTGCCAGCAGCGTGGGACAGGTGCGGACCGGGGAGCTGTTTTTT.

On this clonotype: A read error may produce the germline difference seen at one junction end. The chain joins TRBV27 to TRBJ1-6; D gene unclear. The germline V gene encodes CDR1 MNHEY and CDR2 SMNVEV (reference sequence). This CDR3 is 13 amino acids long. The CDR3 DNA sequence: TGTGCCAGCAGTAAAGAGGGTGGTTCACCCCTCAACTTT. It is translated as CASSKEGGSPLNF.

V is TRBV2 and J is TRBJ2-2; 11 positions agree with TRBD1. CDR1 and CDR2 (germline): SNHLY, FYNNEI. V lost 9 bases, J lost 7 bases, and 7 bases stayed unmatched. The CDR3 length is 14 residues. The CDR3 region is CASSGTGGFGELFF. In DNA form, the CDR3 reads TGTGCCAGTTCCGGGACAGGGGGGTTCGGGGAGCTGTTTTTT.

This clonotype was detected a few times. The CDR3 DNA reads as TGTGCCACCGAATTAACGGGCTCCTACGAGCAGTACTTC. This encodes CATELTGSYEQYF. The chain combines TRBV24-1 with TRBJ2-7; D gene uncertain. The germline V gene has CDR1 KGHDR and CDR2 SFDVKD. There are 13 residues in the CDR3. V was clipped by 9 bases and J by 0 bases, with 11 bases between them.